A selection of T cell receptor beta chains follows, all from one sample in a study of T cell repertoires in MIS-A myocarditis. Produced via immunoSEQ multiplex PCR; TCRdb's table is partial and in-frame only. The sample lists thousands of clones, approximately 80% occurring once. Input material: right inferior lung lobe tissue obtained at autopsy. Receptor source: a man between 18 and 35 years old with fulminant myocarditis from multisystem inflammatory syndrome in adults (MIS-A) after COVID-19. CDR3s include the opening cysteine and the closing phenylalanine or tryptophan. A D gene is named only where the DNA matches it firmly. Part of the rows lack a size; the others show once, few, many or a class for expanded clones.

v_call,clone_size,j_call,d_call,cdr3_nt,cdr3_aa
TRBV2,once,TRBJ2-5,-,TGTGCCAGCAGTGAAGGCCACGTATACCAAGAGACCCAGTACTTC,CASSEGHVYQETQYF
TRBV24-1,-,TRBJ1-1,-,TGTGCCACCATCCTAGGGGGGGAGGGCACTGAAGCTTTCTTT,CATILGGEGTEAFF
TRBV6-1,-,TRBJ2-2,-,TGTGCCAGCAGTGAAAGGGGCGGGCTGACTAGTGGGATCGGGGAGCTGTTTTTT,CASSERGGLTSGIGELFF
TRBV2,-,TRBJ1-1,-,TGTGCCAGCAGCGAAACCGGGTGGGGGATTTGGGGAGCTTTCTTT,CASSETGWGIWGAFF
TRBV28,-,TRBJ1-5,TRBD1,TGTGCCAGCAGACAGGGGGTACGCGGCAATCAGCCCCAGCATTTT,CASRQGVRGNQPQHF
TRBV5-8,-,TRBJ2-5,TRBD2,TGTGCCAGCAGCCACCCGGGGGGCCAGTACTTC,CASSHPGGQYF
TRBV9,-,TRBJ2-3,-,TGTGCCAGCAGCGTAAGCACAGATACGCAGTATTTT,CASSVSTDTQYF
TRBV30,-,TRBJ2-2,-,TGTGCCTGGAGTGTACAGCAGGGGACCGGGGAGCTGTTTTTT,CAWSVQQGTGELFF
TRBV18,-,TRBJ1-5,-,TGTGCCAGCTCAGAAGGGTGGAATCAGCCCCAGCATTTT,CASSEGWNQPQHF
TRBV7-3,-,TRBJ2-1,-,TGTGCCAGCAGCACGCAACTGGGGGAGCAGTTCTTC,CASSTQLGEQFF
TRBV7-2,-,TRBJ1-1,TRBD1,TGTGCCAGCACCTTGACGGTTACAGGGGGCACTGAAGCTTTCTTT,CASTLTVTGGTEAFF
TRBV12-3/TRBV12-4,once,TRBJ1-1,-,TGTGCCAGCAGTTTTCCGTATGAAGCTTTCTTT,CASSFPYEAFF
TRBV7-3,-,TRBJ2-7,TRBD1,TGTGCCAGCAGCTTAAACAGTGGGACAGGCATGGGGGAGCAGTACTTC,CASSLNSGTGMGEQYF
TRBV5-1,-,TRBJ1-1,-,TGCGCCAGCAGCTGGGCCTACCTCGAGACTGAAGCTTTCTTT,CASSWAYLETEAFF
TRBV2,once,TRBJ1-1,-,TGTGCCAGCAGTGATAAGGGACGAGCTTTCTTT,CASSDKGRAFF
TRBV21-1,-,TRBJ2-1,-,TGTGCCAGCACCAAAGGGCGGGAGGGGAATGAGCAGTTCTTC,CASTKGREGNEQFF
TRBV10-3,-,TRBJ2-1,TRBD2,TGTGCCATCAGTGAGGTCGGTAGCGGGGGGGCCGACCTGATCTTC,CAISEVGSGGADLIF
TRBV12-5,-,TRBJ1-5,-,TGTGCCCACTACTATAGCAATCAGCCCCAGCATTTT,CAHYYSNQPQHF
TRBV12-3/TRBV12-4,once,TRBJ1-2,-,TGTGCCAGCAGTTTTCATCAGGGGTCTTACACCTTC,CASSFHQGSYTF
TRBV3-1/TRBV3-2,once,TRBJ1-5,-,TGTGCCAGCAGCCAAGGGGGAGGACAGCCCCAGCATTTT,CASSQGGGQPQHF
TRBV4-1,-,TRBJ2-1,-,TGCGCCAGCGAGGGTCAGCGGGGAATCGAGGGGGATGAGCAGTTCTTC,CASEGQRGIEGDEQFF
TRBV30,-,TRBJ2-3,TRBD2,TGTGCCTGGGGGGGACTAGCGGGAGCTGGAGATACGCAGTATTTT,CAWGGLAGAGDTQYF
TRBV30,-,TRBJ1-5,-,TGTGCCTGGACCCCGGGGGGCGGCCAGCCCCAGCATTTT,CAWTPGGGQPQHF
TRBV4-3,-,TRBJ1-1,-,TGCGCCAGCAGCCAAGTGTCCAGGGTGGGAAGAGCTTTCTTT,CASSQVSRVGRAFF
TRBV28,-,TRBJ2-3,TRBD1,TGTGCCAGCAGATCGGGGGACAGGGGAGCAGATACGCAGTATTTT,CASRSGDRGADTQYF
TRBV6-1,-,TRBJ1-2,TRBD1,TGTGCCAGCAGTGTCCGACAGGGGGACCTCCTCGGGGATGGCTACACCTTC,CASSVRQGDLLGDGYTF
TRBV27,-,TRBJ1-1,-,TGTGCCAGCAGCCACCGGGATCGCCTCGTGAACACTGAAGCTTTCTTT,CASSHRDRLVNTEAFF
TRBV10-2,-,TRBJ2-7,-,TGCGCCAGCAGTCCTATAGTGGAGGGGTTTGGCTACGAGCAGTACTTC,CASSPIVEGFGYEQYF
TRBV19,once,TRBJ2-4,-,TGTGCCAGTAGTAAGGACGGACAGAGGTCGGTCATTCAGTACTTC,CASSKDGQRSVIQYF
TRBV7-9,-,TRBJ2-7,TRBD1,TGTGCCAGCAGCTCATGGACAGGGACGGGCGAGCAGTACTTC,CASSSWTGTGEQYF
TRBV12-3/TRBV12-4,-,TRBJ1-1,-,TGTGCCAGCAGTGTCAGGGTTGAAGCTTTCTTT,CASSVRVEAFF
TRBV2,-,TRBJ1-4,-,TGTGCCAGCAGTGAAGAGGGGAAACTGTTTTTT,CASSEEGKLFF